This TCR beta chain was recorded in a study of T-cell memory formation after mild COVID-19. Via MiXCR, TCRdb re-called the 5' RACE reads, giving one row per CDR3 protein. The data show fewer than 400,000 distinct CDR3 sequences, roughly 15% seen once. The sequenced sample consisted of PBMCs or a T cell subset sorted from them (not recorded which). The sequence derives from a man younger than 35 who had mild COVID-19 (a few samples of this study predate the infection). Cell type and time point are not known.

Here the CDR3 DNA reads TGTGCCAGCAGCCAAGGGACAACCGGCTACACCTTC. Translation: CASSQGTTGYTF. The chain is built from TRBV11-2 and TRBJ1-2; D is possibly TRBD1 (6 bases). Trimming took 5 bases from V and 8 from J, leaving 12 bases between them. In germline, CDR1 is SGHAT, CDR2 FQNNGV. The CDR3 loop spans 12 amino acids.